This T cell receptor (beta chain) originates from a study of blood T cell repertoires in COVID-19. Study at large: Samples representing acute and convalescent COVID-19 were sourced from the United States, Italy and Spain.

In the authors' workflow: It was from reference gene primer amplification that nucleated cell counts were estimated. Profiling relied on immunoSEQ multiplex PCR, and the TCRdb table lists in-frame clones only, not all of them. The DNA gave D and trimming, while V, J and clone size come from that table. The repertoire includes fewer than 250,000 clones, 85% to 95% of them detected once, and 0.83% sits in the top ten. V lost 3 bases, J lost 3 bases, and 12 bases lay in between. This CDR3 has 14 amino acids. The germline V gene encodes CDR1 MNHNS and CDR2 SASEGT. Sequencing was done on a sample of peripheral blood. The V gene is TRBV6-1, the J gene TRBJ2-7; the D gene is possibly TRBD1 (5 bases). The receptor comes from a man aged 30 to 45 with COVID-19, enrolled during active disease. The CDR3 bases are TGTGCCAGCAGTGATCCCCAGGGTCTCTACGAGCAGTACTTC. Translated: CASSDPQGLYEQYF.